This entry concerns a single T cell receptor (beta chain). What it binds is unknown. This specimen belongs to a study of OX40 agonist ivuxolimab in advanced cancers. Overall study findings and caveats: There were, on average, more expanded clones in CD8+ T cells than in CD4+.

This CDR3 has 13 amino acids. Germline V gene lookup returns CDR1 LNHDA and CDR2 SQIVND (reference sequence). V was trimmed by 7 bases and J by 0 bases, leaving 8 bases between them. Clones were sequenced by immunoSEQ multiplex PCR, and TCRdb holds only the in-frame ones, with some missing. The sample comprises 55,000 to 65,000 clones, 75% to 90% of which are singletons, and more than 1.5% rests with the top ten. The source was CD4+ or CD8+ T cells sorted from blood, collected in a trial of the OX40 agonist ivuxolimab. The rearrangement links TRBV19 to TRBJ2-3; D gene uncertain. This TCR came from an adult with an advanced solid tumor such as melanoma, head and neck, liver or kidney cancer. The CDR3 DNA reads TGTGCCAGTAAGACGGGCAGCACAGATACGCAGTATTTT. Amino acid sequence: CASKTGSTDTQYF.